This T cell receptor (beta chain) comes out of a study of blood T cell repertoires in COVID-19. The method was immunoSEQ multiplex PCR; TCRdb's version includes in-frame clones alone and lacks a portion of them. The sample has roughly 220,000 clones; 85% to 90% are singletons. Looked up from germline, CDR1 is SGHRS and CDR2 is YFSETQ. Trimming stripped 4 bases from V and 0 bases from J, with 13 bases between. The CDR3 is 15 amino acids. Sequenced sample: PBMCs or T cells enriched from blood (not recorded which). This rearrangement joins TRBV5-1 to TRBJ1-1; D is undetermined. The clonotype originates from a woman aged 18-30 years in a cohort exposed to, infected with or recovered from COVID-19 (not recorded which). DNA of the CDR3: TGCGCCAGCAGCGAAGTACAGCCTATGAACACTGAAGCTTTCTTT. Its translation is CASSEVQPMNTEAFF.